The following is a T cell receptor (beta chain) sequence with its context. This clonotype was recorded at least ten times. Its specific antigen is unknown. Base-call qualities are not available, and no considerably larger clone is one nucleotide away. The sample belongs to a study of human T cells and chemical hapten exposure (dated by TCRdb to the early 2020s). In terms of the full investigation: For sensitization, 2% DPC in acetone was applied to a 2 cm by 2 cm area of upper inner arm skin. Throughout the study period of 20 to 25 weeks, patients also received therapeutic DPC doses to the scalp every week. Patch testing on the upper back used Finn chambers containing 0.01% DPC, with scoring done after 6 days according to International Contact Dermatitis Research Group standards. The patient cohort, mostly female, included alopecia areata with under or over 50% scalp involvement, alopecia totalis and alopecia universalis. The libraries were sequenced as a pool, and the TCR yield per sample differed mostly because of small variations in library volumes within the pool. The study tracked peripheral blood TCR repertoire changes in vivo during primary and secondary sensitization to the hapten diphenylcyclopropenone (DPC) in alopecia patients. Patient blood was sampled pre-sensitization (week 0) and at 2, 6 and about 24 weeks after DPC sensitization. About 28 alopecia patients gave blood for TCR sequencing at one to four time points (pre-sensitization, 2, 6 and 24 weeks). Study-wide conclusions, independent of this receptor: DPC sensitization did not change how many TCRs were above 1 in 1000 frequency, and no evidence was found of alterations in global repertoire structure. Because every patient had alopecia, a presumed autoimmune disease, the patients' immune response might differ from that of healthy individuals. Compared with pre-sensitization or healthy control sets, expanded TCRs formed significantly more large CDR3 similarity clusters, which is consistent with antigen-driven responses. Patch test score correlated positively with the number of PT1 expanded TCRs, reaching significance at thresholds 8, 16 and 32 but not at 4. After repeated subsampling, changes were observed in the strength of the expansion versus patch-test correlation and in the threshold at which the correlation became significant.

The library was built by means of RACE. TCRdb names NextSeq 500 as the instrument used. During library preparation, unique molecular identifiers were attached to individual cDNA molecules so that TCRs could be counted quantitatively and reproducibly. For every blood RNA sample, sequencing covered both the TCR alpha and TCR beta chains. The original pipeline was this. The median number of TCRs per sample was approximately 98,000, ranging from roughly 23,224 to 690,600. The Decombinator software suite was used to annotate the V, J and CDR3 of the TCR reads. For PS versus PT1 abundance plots, all samples were subsampled to the same number of TCRs (28,000). TCRs were defined as expanded if absent before sensitization and observed at least eight times at the 2-week time point. Clones were called with MiXCR by TCRdb after fastp trimmed the public reads at Q25, and only in-frame beta chains were retained. Records with the same CDR3 protein are collapsed into one entry carrying the most frequent genes and DNA. None of the V and J calls come from the authors' own analysis; TCRdb made them. A total of around 99,000 distinct CDR3 sequences appear in this sample, less than 10% of them only once. Approximately 2.8% of the sample is held by the ten biggest clonotypes.

Per the publication, the time point label means: patch test 2, 6 weeks after DPC sensitization. The sample's treatment or condition label, decoded: therapeutic diphenylcyclopropenone sensitization with weekly scalp DPC. Blood at each patch-test visit was drawn before the patch test was applied. Patients were considered eligible if aged 18 to 70, diagnosed with alopecia and deemed suitable for DPC therapy, and patients were excluded if pregnant. Total RNA was extracted from unfractionated whole blood that had been collected in Tempus Blood RNA tubes. The source of this sequence is a woman in her 40s with alopecia areata. Some clones in this sample may be carry-over from other donors' samples. Material: whole blood, obtained in connection with sensitization to the hapten diphenylcyclopropenone (DPC).

The bases are TGCGCCAGCAGCCCACTGGGACAGGCAAGCTCCTATAATTCACCCCTCCACTTT. This gives the protein CASSPLGQASSYNSPLHF. This chain is built from TRBV5-1 and TRBJ1-6; TRBD1 lines up with 8 middle nucleotides. Trimming accounts for 4 bases at V and 0 bases at J, while the number of junction bases matched to no gene is 9. CDR1 SGHRS and CDR2 YFSETQ are derived from the germline V gene. The CDR3 measures 18 amino acids from cysteine to phenylalanine. Only the CDR3 portion is preserved as DNA: 54 bases, with reading frame beginning at the first base.